One and the same sample provided the 31 T cell receptor beta chains below, sequenced in a study of vaccination and CD4 T cells after COVID-19. Treatment reported: approximately 9-day PBMC culture with coronavirus spike peptide pools or control peptides (ViraFEST assay). The unexposed donor's CD4+ T cells were collected before the COVID-19 pandemic (2011-2018). Their target antigens are unknown. Sequencing of cultured CD4+ T cell DNA used the Oncomine TCR Beta short-read assay. MiXCR, run by TCRdb on the PCR reads, gives a single entry per CDR3 protein. The sample contains roughly 7,900 distinct CDR3 sequences, around 35% of which appear only once. The sample taken for sequencing was CD4+ T cells from blood, cultured in vitro. These receptors were collected from a human donor in good health.

This clonotype was counted only a few times. The genes are TRBV20-1 and TRBJ1-6; D is perhaps TRBD1 (6 bases). The CDR3 runs to 17 residues. The germline gives CDR1 DFQATT, CDR2 SNEGSKA (reference sequence). Between the trimmed V and J ends, which lost 2 bases and 7 bases, there was a span of 21 bases. CDR3 nucleotide sequence: TGCAGTGCTAGAAGGGGGAGGGGGAGAGAGTCAAATTCACCCCTCCACTTT. This encodes CSARRGRGRESNSPLHF.

This chain links TRBV27 with TRBJ1-6, with 7 bases fitting TRBD1. The trim removed 7 bases at V and 0 bases at J, leaving 9 bases unmatched. The germline CDR1 and CDR2 sequences are MNHEY and SMNVEV (reference sequence). The CDR3 extends over 17 amino acids. CDR3 sequence (DNA): TGTGCCAGCAACGCCGACCCAGGGGGCTCCTATAATTCACCCCTCCACTTT. Protein product: CASNADPGGSYNSPLHF.

The rearrangement joins TRBV6-1 to TRBJ2-7, with no clear D. Germline CDR1 MNHNS, CDR2 SASEGT. CDR3 length equals 13 residues. V lost 5 bases and J 2 bases, leaving 10 bases between the germline ends. CDR3 in amino acids: CASSPADTYEQYF. CDR3 DNA: TGTGCCAGCAGTCCGGCCGATACCTACGAGCAGTACTTC.

The rearrangement uses TRBV20-1 and TRBJ2-1; D gene unclear. Germline loops: CDR1 DFQATT, CDR2 SNEGSKA (reference sequence). This CDR3 has 14 residues. The CDR3 bases are TGCAGCGTTAGGCCTCTATTACTGAGGAATGAGCAGTTCTTC. The encoded protein is CSVRPLLLRNEQFF.

J is TRBJ1-2 and V is TRBV20-1; weak D call: TRBD1 (5 bases). This CDR3 has 14 amino acids. The V end lost 0 bases, the J end lost 7 bases, and 15 bases lay between the germline ends. Looked up from germline, CDR1 is DFQATT and CDR2 is SNEGSKA (reference sequence). CDR3: CSAREETAPSGYTF. The DNA for the CDR3 is TGCAGTGCTAGAGAGGAGACAGCCCCGAGTGGCTACACCTTC.

V gene TRBV15 combines with J gene TRBJ2-2; a possible D gene is TRBD1 (6 bases). The CDR3 runs to 15 residues. Trimming cost V 6 bases and J 5 bases, with 16 bases left between them. Germline V gene data show CDR1 as LNHNV and CDR2 as YYDKDF (reference sequence). CDR3 nucleotides: TGTGCCACCAGGGGTTCGACAGGAGAGACCGGGGAGCTGTTTTTT. The encoded protein is CATRGSTGETGELFF.

The J gene is TRBJ1-1, the V gene TRBV15; no definite D call. V was pared by 0 bases and J by 4 bases, with 6 bases between. The germline V gene has CDR1 LNHNV and CDR2 YYDKDF (reference sequence). The CDR3 covers 13 residues. The CDR3 protein is CATSRDLGTEAFF. CDR3 nucleotide sequence: TGTGCCACCAGCAGAGATCTGGGCACTGAAGCTTTCTTT.

This clonotype came up a few times. The genes are TRBV20-1 and TRBJ1-6; D possibly corresponds to TRBD1 (6 bases). This CDR3 has 14 residues. Germline V gives CDR1 DFQATT, CDR2 SNEGSKA (reference sequence). V was trimmed by 3 bases and J by 7 bases, leaving 13 bases between them. The CDR3 bases are TGCAGTGCTAGGACGGACAGCAACAATTCACCCCTCCACTTT. As protein: CSARTDSNNSPLHF.

This clonotype has a handful of counts. J is TRBJ1-2 and V is TRBV6-5; a weak D match, TRBD1 (5 bases). Trimming removed 2 bases from V and 4 bases from J, with 8 bases in between. CDR3 size: 13 residues. CDR1 and CDR2 from the germline V gene are MNHEY and SVGAGI. The CDR3 region is CASSYGGGYGYTF. CDR3 nucleotides: TGTGCCAGCAGTTACGGGGGAGGCTATGGCTACACCTTC.

The chain has TRBV7-9 and TRBJ1-1, with no clear D. Germline CDR1 is SEHNR and CDR2 is FQNEAQ (reference sequence). V was pared by 5 bases and J by 6 bases, with 10 bases between. The CDR3 contains 12 residues. CDR3 nucleotides: TGTGCCAGCAGCCAGGTGGAGTCTGAAGCTTTCTTT. Translating it yields CASSQVESEAFF.

The chain recombines TRBV6-1 with TRBJ1-5; TRBD1 is a possible D gene (6 bases). Trimming removed 6 bases at V and 0 bases at J, with 12 bases between. The CDR3 spans 15 residues. CDR1 and CDR2 (germline): MNHNS, SASEGT. The CDR3 DNA reads TGTGCCAGCAGCAAGGACAGCTATAGCAATCAGCCCCAGCATTTT. It encodes CASSKDSYSNQPQHF.

The sample holds a few counts of this clonotype. The chain is built from TRBV19 and TRBJ2-2, with D possibly being TRBD1 or TRBD2 (7 bases each). The ends were cut back, 11 bases at V and 4 bases at J, with 20 bases in the middle. Per the germline V gene, CDR1 is LNHDA and CDR2 is SQIVND (reference sequence). The CDR3 runs 15 residues. The chain's CDR3 is CAVRGGGLITGELFF. Written as DNA, the CDR3 is TGTGCCGTTAGGGGAGGGGGCTTGATCACCGGGGAGCTGTTTTTT.

This chain joins TRBV6-5 and TRBJ2-3; TRBD2 matches at 13 bases. There are 16 residues in the CDR3. J was trimmed by 4 bases and V by 0 bases; bases with no gene match: 1. The germline V gene has CDR1 MNHEY and CDR2 SVGAGI. CDR3 amino acids: CASSYSGTSGADTQYF. The CDR3, as DNA: TGTGCCAGCAGTTACTCCGGGACTAGCGGGGCAGATACGCAGTATTTT.

This clonotype showed up just a few times. The V and J genes are TRBV2 and TRBJ1-1; no definite D call. CDR1 and CDR2 from the germline V gene are SNHLY and FYNNEI. Trimming stripped 5 bases from V and 0 bases from J, with 4 bases between. This CDR3 region has 12 residues. As DNA, the CDR3 is TGTGCCAGCAGTCCAGTGAACACTGAAGCTTTCTTT. It translates to CASSPVNTEAFF.

J is TRBJ2-1 and V is TRBV19; tentative D call: TRBD2 (6 bases). Trimming removed 7 bases at V and 4 bases at J, with 17 bases between. The CDR3 length is 15 residues. Germline V gene sequence: CDR1 LNHDA, CDR2 SQIVND (reference sequence). The CDR3, as DNA: TGTGCCAGTAAGGCGGAGGGAACCTCTTACAATGAGCAGTTCTTC. It specifies CASKAEGTSYNEQFF.

There are a few counts of this clonotype. The rearrangement joins TRBV4-1 to TRBJ2-4; a possible D gene is TRBD2 (6 bases). CDR1 is MGHRA and CDR2 is YSYEKL in the germline V gene. Trimming pared 0 bases from V and 1 base from J, leaving 16 bases between. The CDR3 length is 18 residues. The CDR3: CASSQDMTNSGAKNIQYF. CDR3 nucleotide sequence: TGCGCCAGCAGCCAAGATATGACAAACAGCGGGGCCAAAAACATTCAGTACTTC.

The V and J genes are TRBV7-9 and TRBJ1-6; D remains ambiguous. Trimming stripped 5 bases from V and 7 bases from J, with 15 bases between. Germline-derived CDR1 and CDR2 are SEHNR and FQNEAQ (reference sequence). This CDR3 is built from 15 residues. The CDR3 nucleotides read TGTGCCAGCAGCACGGACGGGAGTGGGAATTCACCCCTCCACTTT. Its translation: CASSTDGSGNSPLHF.

The CDR3 DNA reads TGTGCCAGCCAGGGCCTATCCCCCTACGAGCAGTACTTC. Protein: CASQGLSPYEQYF. V and J are TRBV6-1 and TRBJ2-7, with D perhaps matching TRBD1 (5 bases). The CDR3 has 13 residues. Germline lookup yields CDR1 MNHNS and CDR2 SASEGT. V shed 8 bases and J shed 2 bases, with 13 bases lying between them.

J is TRBJ2-1 and V is TRBV12-3 or TRBV12-4, with TRBD2 as a possible D gene (6 bases). The CDR3 extends over 15 amino acids. With 4 bases removed from V and 0 bases from J, the gap between germline ends came to 10 bases. The CDR3 reads CASSWDSSSYNEQFF. The DNA of the CDR3 is TGTGCCAGCAGTTGGGACTCTAGCTCCTACAATGAGCAGTTCTTC.

The rearrangement uses TRBV24-1 and TRBJ2-1; 8 bases align to TRBD1. The CDR3 is 14 amino acids. CDR1 and CDR2 (germline): KGHDR, SFDVKD. V lost 12 bases and J lost 9; bases outside the gene matches: 15. The chain's CDR3 is CAVATNRGTTEQFF. The CDR3 DNA reads TGTGCCGTCGCCACTAACAGGGGGACGACTGAGCAGTTCTTC.

This clonotype showed up just a few times. This chain connects TRBV7-2 to TRBJ1-6; 8 bases map to TRBD1. J gave up 9 bases and V 3 bases, and 7 bases lay outside the gene matches. The CDR3 is 15 amino acids. The germline V gene has CDR1 SGHTA and CDR2 FQGNSA. Here the CDR3 DNA reads TGTGCCAGCAGCTTTGGGGGACAGGACGGTTCACCCCTCCACTTT. Its translation: CASSFGGQDGSPLHF.

The chain is built from TRBV27 and TRBJ1-1; the match to TRBD1 covers 7 bases. The CDR3 spans 14 residues. Germline CDR1 is MNHEY and CDR2 is SMNVEV (reference sequence). V shed 5 bases and J 5 bases; nucleotides not matched to a gene: 8. The CDR3 loop reads CASSQTGWDTEAFF. The CDR3, as DNA: TGTGCCAGCAGTCAGACAGGGTGGGATACTGAAGCTTTCTTT.

This clonotype was seen only a few times. The chain is built from TRBV20-1 and TRBJ2-5; D unresolved. The V and J ends lost 3 bases and 1 base respectively, with 6 bases between them. This CDR3 is built from 12 residues. Germline V lookup: CDR1 DFQATT, CDR2 SNEGSKA (reference sequence). The chain's CDR3 is CSASSAQETQYF. The CDR3 bases are TGCAGTGCTAGTTCAGCCCAAGAGACCCAGTACTTC.

In this sample, this clonotype turned up a few times. V gene TRBV19 combines with J gene TRBJ1-2, with 8 nucleotides matching TRBD1. The junction had 7 bases not matched to a gene; V was cut back by 1 base and J by 6 bases. The germline CDR1 and CDR2 sequences are LNHDA and SQIVND (reference sequence). This CDR3 spans 15 amino acids. The CDR3 reads CASSIGSRDRHGYTF. Here the CDR3 DNA reads TGTGCCAGTAGTATAGGTAGTCGGGACAGGCATGGCTACACCTTC.

This clonotype was detected only once. V is TRBV5-1 and J is TRBJ2-3, with D possibly matching TRBD1 (5 bases). V was trimmed by 2 bases and J by 2 bases, leaving 12 bases between them. The CDR3 runs to 15 residues. The germline V gene has CDR1 SGHRS and CDR2 YFSETQ. The CDR3 here is CASSLKDIDTDTQYF. In DNA, the CDR3 is TGCGCCAGCAGCTTAAAGGACATTGACACAGATACGCAGTATTTT. The full variable domain, rest sourced from reference TRBV5-1 and TRBJ2-3, is KAGVTQTPRYLIKTRGQQVTLSCSPISGHRSVSWYQQTPGQGLQFLFEYFSETQRNKGNFPGRFSGRQFSNSRSEMNVSTLELGDSALYLCASSLKDIDTDTQYFGPGTRLTVL.

The J gene is TRBJ1-5, the V gene TRBV19; weak D call: TRBD1 (5 bases). Trimming removed 5 bases from V and 3 bases from J, with 8 bases in between. The CDR3 consists of 13 residues. CDR1 and CDR2 from the germline V gene are LNHDA and SQIVND (reference sequence). The CDR3 region is CASSGGLNQPQHF. DNA of the CDR3: TGTGCCAGTAGTGGGGGACTCAATCAGCCCCAGCATTTT.

This clonotype was counted only a few times. The V gene is TRBV6-4, the J gene TRBJ2-2; D gene ambiguous. V was shortened by 4 bases and J by 1 base, with 4 bases between the two germline ends. The CDR3 is 13 amino acids. Germline-derived CDR1 and CDR2 are MRHNA and SNTAGT. The DNA for the CDR3 is TGTGCCAGCAGTGCAGGGAACACCGGGGAGCTGTTTTTT. This translates into CASSAGNTGELFF.

This chain joins TRBV19 and TRBJ2-7; no definite D call. Between the trimmed V and J ends, which lost 5 bases and 4 bases, there was a span of 12 bases. This CDR3 region has 13 residues. Per germline, CDR1 LNHDA and CDR2 SQIVND (reference sequence). The CDR3 sequence: CASSGLQPYEQYF. The CDR3 DNA reads as TGTGCCAGTAGTGGGTTACAGCCTTACGAGCAGTACTTC.

The V call is TRBV6-5, the J call TRBJ1-2; D gene unclear. The CDR3 has 13 residues. V was cut by 2 bases and J by 0 bases, with 4 bases left in between. Germline lookup yields CDR1 MNHEY and CDR2 SVGAGI. The CDR3 nucleotides read TGTGCCAGCAGTTACGCAGCTAACTATGGCTACACCTTC. It encodes CASSYAANYGYTF.

In its sample, this clonotype was seen a few times. V is TRBV20-1 and J is TRBJ1-1; 7 nucleotides align to TRBD1. CDR1 is DFQATT, CDR2 SNEGSKA, per germline (reference sequence). After removal of 5 bases from V and 5 bases from J, the junction contained 11 bases not matched to a gene. The CDR3 runs 14 residues. Written as DNA, the CDR3 is TGCAGTGCTCGGACGTCGTCAGGGGGAACTGAAGCTTTCTTT. Translating gives CSARTSSGGTEAFF.

The J gene is TRBJ1-1, the V gene TRBV30; possible D gene TRBD1, 5 bases. Germline CDR1 and CDR2: GTSNPN and SVGIG (reference sequence). Deletions cut 3 bases from V and 8 bases from J, with 16 bases between. The CDR3 loop spans 13 amino acids. The CDR3 region is CAWRQSGRMEAFF. The CDR3 coding sequence is TGTGCCTGGAGGCAATCAGGGCGAATGGAAGCTTTCTTT.